The 10 T cell receptor beta chains given below trace back to one sample, sequenced in a study of regulatory T cells in long-lasting Graves disease. Arm-PCR of CDR3 regions with iRepertoire HTBI primers generated TCR beta libraries. TCRdb analysed the multiplex PCR reads with MiXCR anew, one entry per CDR3 protein. In the table there are a few hundred thousand distinct CDR3 sequences, about a quarter of which are singletons. Regarding time point: persistent/refractory GD, antithyroid drugs over 5 years with positive TRAb. Generation of the TCR library employed RNA extracted from PBMCs. Material: peripheral blood mononuclear cells (PBMCs), obtained when the disease was refractory, from a patient treated with antithyroid drugs. These receptors all stem from a female donor with Graves disease.

This clonotype was observed once. The chain is built from TRBV29-1 and TRBJ1-5; tentatively, D is TRBD1 (6 bases). Trimming stripped 7 bases from V and 6 bases from J, with 16 bases between. CDR1 SQVTM and CDR2 ANQGSEA come from the germline V gene. CDR3 size: 13 residues. CDR3 in amino acids: CSAVKDRGQPQHF. CDR3 sequence (DNA): TGCAGCGCTGTAAAGGACAGAGGTCAGCCCCAGCATTTT.

This clonotype was seen a handful of times. This chain joins TRBV5-5 and TRBJ1-1; D unresolved. Trimming took 4 bases from V and 5 from J, leaving 12 bases between them. This CDR3 region has 13 residues. Germline CDR1 reads SGHKS; CDR2 reads YYEKEE (reference sequence). This CDR3 reads CASSQGPGTEAFF. The CDR3 DNA sequence: TGTGCCAGCAGCCAAGGCCCGGGAACTGAAGCTTTCTTT.

This chain joins TRBV29-1 and TRBJ2-7, with 10 bases that match TRBD1. With 8 bases clipped from V and 5 bases from J, the junction kept 9 bases outside the gene matches. This CDR3 spans 13 amino acids. The germline V gene has CDR1 SQVTM and CDR2 ANQGSEA. CDR3 in amino acids: CSFATGGFHEQYF. The CDR3 DNA follows: TGCAGCTTCGCGACAGGGGGCTTCCACGAGCAGTACTTC.

The rearrangement joins TRBV10-3 to TRBJ1-1; the D is unclear. V was trimmed by 10 bases and J by 5 bases, leaving 14 bases between them. The CDR3 is made up of 12 amino acids. The V gene's germline CDR1 is ENHRY and CDR2 SYGVKD. In nucleotides, the CDR3 is TGTGCCACCTCTTGGGGAGGGACTGAAGCTTTCTTT. Its translation is CATSWGGTEAFF.

This sequence joins TRBV2 and TRBJ2-7; tentatively, D is TRBD1 or TRBD2 (5 bases each). Germline-derived CDR1 and CDR2 are SNHLY and FYNNEI. Trimming pared 7 bases from V and 0 bases from J, leaving 10 bases between. The length of the CDR3 is 13 residues. The CDR3 sequence is CASNRDVSYEQYF. The CDR3 DNA reads as TGTGCCAGCAACCGGGACGTCTCCTACGAGCAGTACTTC.

This clonotype was observed many times. This chain links TRBV20-1 with TRBJ2-4; 8 bases line up with TRBD2. The CDR3 totals 12 residues. V lost 3 bases, J lost 6 bases, and 1 base stayed unmatched. Germline CDR1 is DFQATT and CDR2 is SNEGSKA (reference sequence). CDR3 in amino acids: CSASLAGNIQYF. The CDR3 DNA is TGCAGTGCTAGCCTAGCGGGAAACATTCAGTACTTC.

J is TRBJ2-7 and V is TRBV7-2, with D possibly TRBD2 on 5 matching bases. CDR1 and CDR2 from the germline V gene are SGHTA and FQGNSA. The CDR3 length is 15 residues. Trimming left V 5 bases short and J 3 bases short, with 17 bases between. This CDR3 reads CASSTSGGGNYEQYF. The CDR3 bases are TGTGCCAGCAGCACCTCTGGAGGAGGAAACTACGAGCAGTACTTC. The variable domain in full, with the rest retrieved from reference TRBV7-2 and TRBJ2-7, is GAGVSQSPSNKVTEKGKDVELRCDPISGHTALYWYRQSLGQGLEFLIYFQGNSAPDKSGLPSDRFSAERTGGSVSTLTIQRTQQEDSAVYLCASSTSGGGNYEQYFGPGTRLTVT.

This clonotype was seen many times. CDR3 residues: CASSDEGGGTEAFF. The CDR3 bases are TGTGCCAGCAGTGATGAGGGTGGTGGCACTGAAGCTTTCTTT. V is TRBV2 and J is TRBJ1-1; unclear D gene. The CDR3 consists of 14 residues. Germline loops: CDR1 SNHLY, CDR2 FYNNEI. V was cut by 3 bases and J by 4 bases, with 12 bases left in between.

This clonotype was detected a few times. The chain is built from TRBV28 and TRBJ2-7; maybe TRBD1 (6 bases). V lost 8 bases and J lost 1, with 15 bases in between. The CDR3 sequence is 14 residues long. Germline lookup yields CDR1 MDHEN and CDR2 SYDVKM. The CDR3 region has the DNA TGTGCCAGCGGGGCGGACAGTCCTTCCTACGAGCAGTACTTC. This translates into CASGADSPSYEQYF.

The rearrangement joins TRBV5-1 to TRBJ2-3; 9 nucleotides agree with TRBD1. The germline V gene has CDR1 SGHRS and CDR2 YFSETQ. The CDR3 contains 16 residues. V lost 3 bases and J lost 5; bases outside the gene matches: 10. CDR3 in amino acids: CASSSDQQGAGDTQYF. DNA for the CDR3: TGCGCCAGCAGCTCGGATCAACAGGGGGCCGGAGATACGCAGTATTTT.